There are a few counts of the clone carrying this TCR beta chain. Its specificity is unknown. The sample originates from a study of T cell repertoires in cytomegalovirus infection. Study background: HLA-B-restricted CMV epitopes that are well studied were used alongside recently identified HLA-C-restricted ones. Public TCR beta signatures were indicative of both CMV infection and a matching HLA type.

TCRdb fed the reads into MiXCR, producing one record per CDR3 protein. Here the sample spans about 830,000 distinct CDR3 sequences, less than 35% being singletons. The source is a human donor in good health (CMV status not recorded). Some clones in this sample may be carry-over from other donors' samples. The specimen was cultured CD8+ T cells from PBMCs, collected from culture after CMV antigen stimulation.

This CDR3 is CASSLVRATEAFF. The CDR3 DNA reads TGTGCCAGCAGTTTAGTCAGGGCGACTGAAGCTTTCTTT. This sequence joins TRBV28 and TRBJ1-1; possible D gene TRBD1, 5 bases. CDR3 length equals 13 residues. The V and J ends lost 2 bases and 5 bases respectively, with 9 bases between them. CDR1 is MDHEN, CDR2 SYDVKM, per germline.